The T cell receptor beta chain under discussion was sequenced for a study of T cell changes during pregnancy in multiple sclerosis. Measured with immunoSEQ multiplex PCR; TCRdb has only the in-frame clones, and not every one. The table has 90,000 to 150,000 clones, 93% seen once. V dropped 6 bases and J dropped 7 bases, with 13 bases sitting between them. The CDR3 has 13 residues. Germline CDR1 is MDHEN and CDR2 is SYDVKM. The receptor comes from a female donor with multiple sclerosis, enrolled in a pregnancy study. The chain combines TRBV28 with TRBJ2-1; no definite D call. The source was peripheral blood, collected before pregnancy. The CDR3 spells CASRKLRSNEQFF. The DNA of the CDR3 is TGTGCCAGCAGGAAATTGAGAAGTAATGAGCAGTTCTTC.